This T cell receptor (beta chain) was identified in a study of T cell changes during pregnancy in multiple sclerosis. Germline V gene lookup returns CDR1 MNHEY and CDR2 SVGAGI. This CDR3 spans 12 amino acids. The J segment lost 7 bases and the V segment lost 5 bases, leaving 3 bases of the junction unmatched. The table came from immunoSEQ multiplex PCR; TCRdb's copy has only in-frame clones and leaves some out. The sample carries roughly 100,000 clones, around nine tenths recorded once. The chain has TRBV6-5 and TRBJ1-2; 8 nucleotides match TRBD1. This sequence originates from a female donor in good health, enrolled as a control in a pregnancy study. This specimen consisted of peripheral blood, obtained in the second trimester of pregnancy. This CDR3 is CASSVQGAGYTF. For the CDR3, the DNA is TGTGCCAGCAGTGTCCAGGGGGCTGGCTACACCTTC.